This TCR beta chain originates from a study of T-cell reconstitution after alpha-beta-depleted transplantation in children. The CDR3 sequence is 15 residues long. J gave up 5 bases and V 2 bases, and 6 bases lay outside the gene matches. CDR1 and CDR2 from the germline V gene are DFQATT and SNEGSKA (reference sequence). Unique molecular identifiers were used to barcode this TCRbeta library. TCRdb ran MiXCR on the PCR reads and lists one entry per CDR3 protein. The sample holds around 680,000 distinct CDR3 sequences, roughly 17% seen once. The sample holds many counts of this clonotype. This receptor was identified in a human donor who donated a stem cell graft to a child with acute myeloid leukemia. The genes are TRBV20-1 and TRBJ2-7, with 13 positions matching TRBD2. Source: PBMCs from the stem cell graft donor, taken from the stem cell graft. CDR3 sequence (DNA): TGCAGTGCTAGACGGACTAGCGGGGGACGCCACGAGCAGTACTTC. Translation gives CSARRTSGGRHEQYF.